The 2 T cell receptor beta chains in this list originate from one sample, sequenced in a study of blood T cells in healthy people across ages. Together with a sample-barcoded 5' primer, a J-beta primer mix was included in a second PCR lasting about 6 to 11 cycles. TCRdb re-called the 5' RACE reads through MiXCR, storing one row per CDR3 protein. The profile shows around 780,000 distinct CDR3 sequences, around 24% of them singletons. These records were also assigned to another study, of T cells of mothers and their children.

The material sequenced was blood. The source is a boy aged 10-17 years in good health.

This clonotype was seen only a few times. The junction and the germline gene differ at one end; a read error may be behind it. The chain uses TRBV30 and TRBJ1-2; 9 positions agree with TRBD1. Per germline, CDR1 GTSNPN and CDR2 SVGIG (reference sequence). The CDR3 contains 11 residues. The CDR3 is CAWSGTGPIHF. CDR3 bases: TGTGCCTGGAGCGGGACAGGGCCAATTCACTTC.

J is TRBJ1-4 and V is TRBV5-1; D ambiguous. The CDR3 runs 16 residues. CDR1 SGHRS and CDR2 YFSETQ come from the germline V gene. Trimming took 4 bases from V and 0 from J, leaving 13 bases between them. The CDR3 spells CASSPLPGSTNEKLFF. CDR3 in DNA: TGCGCCAGCAGCCCTCTTCCGGGCTCAACTAATGAAAAACTGTTTTTT.